Given below is one T cell receptor (beta chain) in context. The sample comes from a study of T cell changes during pregnancy in multiple sclerosis. The V end lost 2 bases, the J end lost 0 bases, and 12 bases lay between the germline ends. CDR1 is SGHRS, CDR2 YFSETQ, per germline. The CDR3 covers 16 residues. Generated by immunoSEQ multiplex PCR, the TCRdb table keeps only in-frame clones and is missing some. Of about 57,000 clones in the sample, about 92% were seen once. Material: CD4+ T cells from peripheral blood mononuclear cells, obtained in the second trimester of pregnancy. This TCR derives from a female donor with multiple sclerosis, enrolled in a pregnancy study. The gene calls are TRBV5-1 and TRBJ1-3; D gene uncertain. CDR3 sequence: CASSFISGSSGNTIYF. In DNA, the CDR3 is TGCGCCAGCAGCTTCATCTCAGGTTCCTCTGGAAACACCATATATTTT.